The entry below describes one T cell receptor (beta chain). Only in-frame clones appear in the TCRdb table, and some are missing; sequencing was by immunoSEQ multiplex PCR. The sample holds roughly 700,000 clones; 70% to 90% are singletons and the top ten take over 1.3%. The data are from a study of Ad26.COV2.S vaccination and SARS-CoV-2 variants. Germline CDR1 reads SGHTA; CDR2 reads FQGNSA. This CDR3 is built from 14 residues. Trimming stripped 2 bases from V and 1 base from J, with 8 bases between. Treatment noted: around 19 received Ad26.COV2.S at low or high dose, single or two shots; about 5 received placebo; per-sample allocation not given. Samples came from day 63 after the first vaccine or placebo injection. Donation was by an adult aged 18-55 years who was in Boston.

Sequenced here: peripheral blood, sampled in a trial of Ad26.COV2.S vaccine versus placebo. The TCR was taken from a person between 18 and 59 years old who received the Ad26.COV2.S COVID-19 vaccine or a placebo. The rearrangement uses TRBV7-2 and TRBJ1-1; unclear D gene. DNA for the CDR3: TGTGCCAGCAGCTTATACTTGGGGAACACTGAAGCTTTCTTT. Amino acid sequence: CASSLYLGNTEAFF.